This TCR beta chain was documented in a study of beta chain features in type 1 diabetes. General study points: Overrepresentation of cells with high TCR expression could result from cDNA sequencing.

What was sequenced were expressed TCRB transcripts, since all of the isolated RNA had been reverse transcribed. Clones were sequenced by immunoSEQ multiplex PCR, and TCRdb holds only the in-frame ones, with some missing. Of tens of thousands of clones listed, under 35% are singletons. Trimming removed 7 bases from V and 10 bases from J, with 14 bases in between. The germline CDR1 and CDR2 sequences are SNHLY and FYNNEI. CDR3 size: 12 residues. A word on this clone: The antigen remains unidentified.

The chain is built from TRBV2 and TRBJ1-5; TRBD1 might be the D (6 bases). Specimen: stem cell memory CD4+ T cells from blood. This TCR came from a woman aged 18-29 years in good health. The CDR3 nucleotides are TGTGCCAGCAATTCCATAGGGGGACCCCAGCATTTT. Its translation: CASNSIGGPQHF.